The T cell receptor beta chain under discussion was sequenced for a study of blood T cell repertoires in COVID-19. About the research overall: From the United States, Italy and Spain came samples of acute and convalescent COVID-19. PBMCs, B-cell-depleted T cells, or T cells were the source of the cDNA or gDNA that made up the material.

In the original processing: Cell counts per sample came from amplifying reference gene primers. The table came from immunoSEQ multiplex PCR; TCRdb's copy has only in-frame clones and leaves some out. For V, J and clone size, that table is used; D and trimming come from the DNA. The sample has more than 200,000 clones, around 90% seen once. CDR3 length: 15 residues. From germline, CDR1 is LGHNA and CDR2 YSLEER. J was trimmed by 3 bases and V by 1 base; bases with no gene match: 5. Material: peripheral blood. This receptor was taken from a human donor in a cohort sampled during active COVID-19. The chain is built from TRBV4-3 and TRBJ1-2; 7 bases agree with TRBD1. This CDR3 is CASSQGQGHDYGYTF. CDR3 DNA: TGCGCCAGCAGCCAAGGACAGGGTCATGACTATGGCTACACCTTC.